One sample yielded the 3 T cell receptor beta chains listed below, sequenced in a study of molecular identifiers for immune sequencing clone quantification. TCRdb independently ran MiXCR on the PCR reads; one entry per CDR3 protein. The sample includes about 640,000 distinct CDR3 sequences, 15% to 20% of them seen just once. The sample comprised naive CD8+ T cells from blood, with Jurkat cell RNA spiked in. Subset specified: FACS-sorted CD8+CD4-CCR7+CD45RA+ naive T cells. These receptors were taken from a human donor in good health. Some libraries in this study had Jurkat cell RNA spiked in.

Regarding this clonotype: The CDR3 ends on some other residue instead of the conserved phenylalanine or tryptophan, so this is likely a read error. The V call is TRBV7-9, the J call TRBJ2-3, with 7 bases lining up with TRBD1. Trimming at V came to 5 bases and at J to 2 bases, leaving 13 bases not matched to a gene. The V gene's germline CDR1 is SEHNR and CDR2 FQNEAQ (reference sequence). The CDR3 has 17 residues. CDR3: CASSLPITGVYTDTQYL. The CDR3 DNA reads TGTGCCAGCAGCCTACCGATCACAGGGGTCTACACAGATACGCAGTATCTT.

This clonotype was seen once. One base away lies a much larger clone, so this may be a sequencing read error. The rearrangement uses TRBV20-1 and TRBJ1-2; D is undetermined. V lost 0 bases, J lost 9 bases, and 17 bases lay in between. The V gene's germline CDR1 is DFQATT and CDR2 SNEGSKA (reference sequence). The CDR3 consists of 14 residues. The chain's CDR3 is CSARDVVRRTSYTF. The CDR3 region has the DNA TGCAGTGCTAGAGATGTAGTCAGGCGAACTAGCTACACCTTC.

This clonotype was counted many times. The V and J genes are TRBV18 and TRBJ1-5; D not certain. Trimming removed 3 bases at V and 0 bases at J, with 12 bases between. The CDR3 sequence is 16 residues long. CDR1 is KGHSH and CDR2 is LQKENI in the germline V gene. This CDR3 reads CASSPAAVYSNQPQHF. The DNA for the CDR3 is TGTGCCAGCTCACCGGCAGCCGTCTATAGCAATCAGCCCCAGCATTTT.